A selection of T cell receptor beta chains follows, all from one sample in a study of CD8+CD57+ T cells in acquired aplastic anemia. TCRdb analysed the reads with MiXCR anew, one entry per CDR3 protein. The repertoire holds about 120,000 distinct CDR3 sequences, with nearly 40% as singletons. Sequencing was done on a sample of sorted CD4+, CD8+, or CD8+CD57+ T cells (not recorded which) from PBMCs. These receptors were collected from a human donor with aplastic anemia. Each CDR3 is given with its conserved first and last residue. A D gene is named only where the DNA matches it firmly. Some rows mark clone size as missing; the rest say once, few, many or name a class of expanded clone.

d_gene	abundance	v_gene	j_gene	CDR3nt	CDR3aa
.	many	TRBV9	TRBJ1-1	TGTGCCAGCAGCGACGTGGGGGTAACTGAAGCTTTCTTT	CASSDVGVTEAFF
TRBD1	many	TRBV19	TRBJ1-6	TGTGCCAGTAGTAGCCCCGGACAGGGGGTAGGGACCCTCCACTTT	CASSSPGQGVGTLHF
.	many	TRBV5-1	TRBJ2-5	TGCGCCAGCAACCAAGAGACCCAGTACTTC	CASNQETQYF
.	many	TRBV7-6	TRBJ1-3	TGTGCCAGCAGCCCCGCATCAGGGTCCACTGGAAACACCATATATTTT	CASSPASGSTGNTIYF
.	.	TRBV19	TRBJ2-7	TGTGCCAGTAGTACACCGAAAGGGACGACCTACGAGCAGTACTTC	CASSTPKGTTYEQYF
TRBD1	.	TRBV5-1	TRBJ2-7	TGCGCCAGCAGCTTTACAGGGGCCCCGGAATCCTACGAGCAGTACTTC	CASSFTGAPESYEQYF
.	.	TRBV7-2	TRBJ2-5	TGTGCCAGCAGCTCCTCCTTTGGGGAGACCCAGTACTTC	CASSSSFGETQYF
.	.	TRBV9	TRBJ2-3	TGTGCCAGCAGCGTAGTAACAGATACGCAGTATTTT	CASSVVTDTQYF
.	many	TRBV6-1	TRBJ2-3	TGTGCCAGCAGTGATTCACTAGGTTTAGATACGCAGTATTTT	CASSDSLGLDTQYF
.	many	TRBV6-2/TRBV6-3	TRBJ2-6	TGTGCCAGCAGCTATGGGACGGATGGCTCTGGGGCCAACGTCCTGACTTTC	CASSYGTDGSGANVLTF
.	many	TRBV4-1	TRBJ2-3	TGCGCCAGCAGCCTACGGGCGGGGGCGGAGGATACGCAGTATTTT	CASSLRAGAEDTQYF
TRBD1	.	TRBV6-1	TRBJ1-1	TGTGCCATCAGTACAGGGGGGAACACTGAAGCTTTCTTT	CAISTGGNTEAFF
.	many	TRBV7-9	TRBJ2-7	TGTGCCAGCAGCCCCCTGCCCCGTCCAGGGCTCGTTCGCGAGCAGTACTTC	CASSPLPRPGLVREQYF
TRBD2	many	TRBV4-2	TRBJ2-5	TGTGCCAGCAGCCTACGAGACGGGGGGGAAGAGACCCAGTACTTC	CASSLRDGGEETQYF
.	many	TRBV20-1	TRBJ1-4	TGCAGTGTTCGCCGTGGGCCCGGGGTGGATAATGAAAAACTGTTTTTT	CSVRRGPGVDNEKLFF
.	.	TRBV10-3	TRBJ2-3	TGTGCCATCAGTGAGTTCCCGCAGTATTTT	CAISEFPQYF
TRBD2	.	TRBV7-9	TRBJ2-1	TGTGCCAGCAGCCATACTAGCGTTGAGCAGTTCTTC	CASSHTSVEQFF
.	.	TRBV25-1	TRBJ2-7	TGTGCCAGCAGCTCCCGGGCGCGGGGATGGTCCTACGAGCAGTACTTC	CASSSRARGWSYEQYF
.	few	TRBV2	TRBJ1-2	TGTGCCAGCCCGGCGGGGTCGTTCGAGGGCTACACCTTC	CASPAGSFEGYTF
.	.	TRBV7-3	TRBJ2-3	TGTGCCAGCAGCTTCGATCGTGGGAACACAGATACGCAGTATTTT	CASSFDRGNTDTQYF
.	.	TRBV4-3	TRBJ2-2	TGCGCCAGCAGCCAAGAGCTTGGGGCTCGGACCGGGGAGCTGTTTTTT	CASSQELGARTGELFF
.	few	TRBV7-9	TRBJ2-1	TGTGCCAGCAGCCAGCCGGACTTAGAGCAGTTCTTC	CASSQPDLEQFF
TRBD1	few	TRBV10-3	TRBJ2-3	TGTGCCATCAGTGAACGGACAGGGTTGACCACAGATACGCAGTATTTT	CAISERTGLTTDTQYF
.	.	TRBV25-1	TRBJ2-7	TGTGCCAGCAGTGAGTCTCTTGGGTACGAGCAGTACTTC	CASSESLGYEQYF
.	.	TRBV6-1	TRBJ1-5	TGTACCAGCAGTGGAATTAGTAGTAATCAGCCCCAGCATTTT	CTSSGISSNQPQHF
.	.	TRBV5-6	TRBJ2-6	TGTGCCAGCAGCTCGATCCTAAGCTCTGGGGCCAACGTCCTGACTTTC	CASSSILSSGANVLTF
TRBD1	.	TRBV25-1	TRBJ2-7	TGTGCCAGCAGTGCTTGCTCGCCCCGCGACAGGGACAGCCCCGAGGATGGCGAGCAGTACTTC	CASSACSPRDRDSPEDGEQYF
.	.	TRBV7-2	TRBJ1-2	TGCGCCAGCAGCTTATCGCACTATGGCTACACCTTC	CASSLSHYGYTF
.	many	TRBV12-3/TRBV12-4	TRBJ2-3	TGTGCCAGCAGCCTAGGATTGGGTCGCACAGATACGCAGTATTTT	CASSLGLGRTDTQYF
TRBD1	few	TRBV2	TRBJ2-5	TGTGCCAGCAGTGCGAGACAGGGTCAAGAGACCCAGTACTTC	CASSARQGQETQYF
.	.	TRBV10-3	TRBJ1-1	TGTGCCTCCTCCCGGGGAAGCGACACTGAAGCTTTCTTT	CASSRGSDTEAFF
.	many	TRBV7-9	TRBJ1-2	TGTGCCAGCAGCTCTTGGGGAGATGGCTACACCTTC	CASSSWGDGYTF
.	many	TRBV4-1	TRBJ1-2	TGCGCCAGCAGCCAAACCCGGGCCGCTAACTATGGCTACACCTTC	CASSQTRAANYGYTF
.	few	TRBV30	TRBJ1-1	TGTGCCTGGAGTTCCCATAGACAGTTGAACACTGAAGCTTTCTTT	CAWSSHRQLNTEAFF
TRBD1	few	TRBV7-6	TRBJ1-6	TGTGCCAGCAGTTCAGACAGGGGCAATTCACCCCTCCACTTT	CASSSDRGNSPLHF
.	.	TRBV24-1	TRBJ2-7	TGTGCCACCAGTAACAGGTTTACTTACGAGCAGTACTTC	CATSNRFTYEQYF
TRBD1	once	TRBV5-1	TRBJ1-1	TGCGCCAGCAGCCTTACCCCGGGACAGGGTAACTCTGAAGCTTTCTTT	CASSLTPGQGNSEAFF
TRBD2	many	TRBV12-3/TRBV12-4	TRBJ2-5	TGTGCCAGCAGCTTGACTAGCGGGGGGGTGGAGACCCAGTACTTC	CASSLTSGGVETQYF
.	few	TRBV19	TRBJ1-2	TGTGCCAGTAGGGGGACGGTCTATGGCTACACCTTC	CASRGTVYGYTF
.	many	TRBV28	TRBJ1-5	TGTGCCAGCGGGAGTCAGCCCCAGCATTTT	CASGSQPQHF
.	.	TRBV25-1	TRBJ2-7	TGTGCCAGCAGGGACTACACGGACGAGCAGTACTTC	CASRDYTDEQYF
.	.	TRBV11-3	TRBJ2-1	TGTGCCAGCAGCCCCTTTCGGGGGTACAATGAGCAGGTCTTC	CASSPFRGYNEQVF